This TCR beta chain was observed in a study of blood T cells in healthy people across ages. The study's findings and limits: The fall in TCR beta diversity per million T cells was roughly linear with age. It was held that diversity estimates obtained from one million T cells represented underestimates.

Next came a second PCR, run for about 7 to 12 cycles, which used a sample-barcoded 5' primer along with a J-beta primer mix. At least 2.5 million CDR3-containing paired-end reads were obtained per sample. TCRdb re-derived calls from the 5' RACE reads in MiXCR, one entry per CDR3 protein. This sample has over a million distinct CDR3 sequences, with 59% found just once. The V gene's germline CDR1 is SGHRS and CDR2 YFSETQ. Trimming took 0 bases from V and 2 from J, leaving 9 bases between them. The CDR3 totals 14 residues. Remarks on this clonotype: Its antigen remains unidentified.

This rearrangement joins TRBV5-1 to TRBJ2-7; D perhaps matches TRBD1 (5 bases). Source material: blood. The receptor was isolated from a man between 18 and 35 years old in good health. The CDR3 loop reads CASSLGQRPYEQYF. The CDR3 nucleotides are TGCGCCAGCAGCTTGGGACAGAGGCCCTACGAGCAGTACTTC.